This T cell receptor beta chain was obtained from a study of T cell responses to AZD1222 COVID-19 vaccine. Note on this clone: Its antigen remains unidentified.

Measured with immunoSEQ multiplex PCR; TCRdb has only the in-frame clones, and not every one. The data contain more than 80,000 clones, over 75% of them singletons. General study results and limits: The study found vaccine-associated CD4 TCRs spanning spike, dominant at 160-218 and 743-854. Breadth and depth of Spike-specific TCRs rose after two AZD1222 doses.

The source of this sequence is an adult in good health. The material was peripheral blood, obtained on day 0 of AZD1222 vaccination.

CDR3 nucleotide sequence: TGTGCCAGTACCCCGAAAAGGACAGGTACAACTAATGAAAAACTGTTTTTT. This gives the protein CASTPKRTGTTNEKLFF. V usage is TRBV19 and J usage is TRBJ1-4, with TRBD1 matching 7 bases. There are 17 residues in the CDR3. Germline lookup yields CDR1 LNHDA and CDR2 SQIVND (reference sequence). V lost 7 bases, J lost 0 bases, and 11 bases stayed unmatched.